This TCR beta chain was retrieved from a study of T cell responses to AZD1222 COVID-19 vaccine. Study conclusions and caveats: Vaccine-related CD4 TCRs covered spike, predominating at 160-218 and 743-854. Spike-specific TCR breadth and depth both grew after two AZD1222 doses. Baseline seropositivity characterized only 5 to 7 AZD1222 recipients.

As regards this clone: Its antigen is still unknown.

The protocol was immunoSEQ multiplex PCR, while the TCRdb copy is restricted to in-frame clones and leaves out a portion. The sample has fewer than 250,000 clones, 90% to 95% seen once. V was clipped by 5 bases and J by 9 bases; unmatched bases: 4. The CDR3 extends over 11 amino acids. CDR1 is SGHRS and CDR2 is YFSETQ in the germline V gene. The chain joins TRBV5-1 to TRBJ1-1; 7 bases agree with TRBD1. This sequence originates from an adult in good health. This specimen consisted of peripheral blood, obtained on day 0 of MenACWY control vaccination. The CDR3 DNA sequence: TGCGCCAGCAGTGTACAGGGGCAAGCTTTCTTT. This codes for CASSVQGQAFF.